What follows are 7 T cell receptor beta chains derived from one specimen sequenced in a study of vaccination effects on CD4 cells after COVID-19. On day 10 of culture, CD4+ T cells were separated out. Participants each got two BNT162b2 or mRNA-1273 vaccine doses. The protocol was immunoSEQ multiplex PCR, while the TCRdb copy is restricted to in-frame clones and leaves out a portion. The sample contains approximately 61,000 clones, approximately 80% of which appear only once. No antigen has been assigned to these receptors. The sequences come from CD4+ T cells from PBMCs cultured without peptide, collected after COVID-19 vaccination. All receptors derive from a human donor who received a COVID-19 vaccine.

V usage is TRBV3-1 (or the pseudogene TRBV3-2) and J usage is TRBJ1-1; D call uncertain. The CDR3 covers 14 residues. Trimming left V 4 bases short and J 0 bases short, with 9 bases between. Germline V CDR1 and CDR2: LGHDT, YNNKEL (reference sequence). The CDR3 coding sequence is TGTGCCAGCAGCCGCCCTAGGATGAACACTGAAGCTTTCTTT. It codes for CASSRPRMNTEAFF.

This sequence joins TRBV28 and TRBJ1-2; possibly TRBD1 for D (6 bases). The CDR3 has 14 amino acids. Germline V gene sequence: CDR1 MDHEN, CDR2 SYDVKM. Trimming shortened V by 5 bases and J by 8 bases, and 18 bases separated the two germline ends. This CDR3 is CASSLPWFRGGYTF. The DNA for the CDR3 is TGTGCCAGCAGTCTCCCCTGGTTTAGGGGGGGCTACACCTTC.

This chain joins TRBV7-9 and TRBJ2-5; a weak D match, TRBD2 (6 bases). Trimming cost V 5 bases and J 5 bases, with 18 bases left between them. Germline lookup yields CDR1 SEHNR and CDR2 FQNEAQ (reference sequence). This CDR3 region has 15 residues. The CDR3 loop is CASSPPREIVETQYF. The CDR3 coding sequence is TGTGCCAGCAGCCCTCCGCGGGAAATCGTGGAGACCCAGTACTTC.

The rearrangement links TRBV28 to TRBJ1-2, with no clear D. V was shortened by 2 bases and J by 2 bases, with 3 bases between the two germline ends. CDR1 and CDR2 (germline): MDHEN, SYDVKM. There are 12 residues in the CDR3. The CDR3 reads CASSLKNYGYTF. The CDR3 DNA reads TGTGCCAGCAGTTTAAAGAACTATGGCTACACCTTC.

This clone was counted between two and nine times. CDR3 bases: TGTGCCAGCAGCTTAGACAGCAATCAGCCCCAGCATTTT. Amino acids: CASSLDSNQPQHF. The chain uses TRBV11-2 and TRBJ1-5; D remains unclear. V lost 0 bases, J lost 1 base, and 1 base lay in between. CDR3 length equals 13 residues. Germline-derived CDR1 and CDR2 are SGHAT and FQNNGV.

This clone occurred a few times. This chain uses TRBV4-3 with TRBJ2-4, with 7 nucleotides matching TRBD2. With 1 base clipped from V and 0 bases from J, the junction kept 6 bases outside the gene matches. The germline gives CDR1 LGHNA, CDR2 YSLEER. The length of the CDR3 is 17 residues. The DNA of the CDR3 is TGCGCCAGCAGCCAAGGGCGACTAGCTCTAGCCAAAAACATTCAGTACTTC. It translates to CASSQGRLALAKNIQYF.

The V call is TRBV29-1, the J call TRBJ2-2, with D maybe TRBD1 (7 bases). The CDR3 runs to 13 residues. From germline, CDR1 is SQVTM and CDR2 ANQGSEA. The germline V and J ends were trimmed by 7 bases and 2 bases, with 11 bases remaining between them. CDR3 protein: CSAGGLNTGELFF. CDR3 DNA sequence: TGCAGCGCAGGGGGGCTTAACACCGGGGAGCTGTTTTTT.